Following are 31 T cell receptor beta chains from one sample sequenced in a study of blood T cells in healthy people across ages. It was with a sample-barcoded 5' primer and a J-beta primer mix that a second PCR of about 7 to 12 cycles was run. One entry per CDR3 protein, called by TCRdb with MiXCR from the 5' RACE reads. The sample has 1.5 million to 2 million distinct CDR3 sequences; about two fifths are singletons. Sequenced: blood. These TCRs come from a human donor in good health.

This chain uses TRBV4-1 with TRBJ1-6; possible D gene TRBD1, 5 bases. V gave up 0 bases and J gave up 6 bases, with 21 bases separating them. The CDR3 is 19 amino acids. Germline loops: CDR1 MGHRA, CDR2 YSYEKL. CDR3 coding DNA: TGCGCCAGCAGCCAAGATAAGGAGATCCAGGGCGTACCTAATTCACCCCTCCACTTT. It codes for CASSQDKEIQGVPNSPLHF.

This rearrangement joins TRBV3-1 to TRBJ1-1; D is possibly TRBD1 (5 bases). This CDR3 has 19 residues. Trimming pared 4 bases from V and 0 bases from J, leaving 24 bases between. Germline V gene sequence: CDR1 LGHDT, CDR2 YNNKEL (reference sequence). CDR3 sequence: CASSPPSGTLGELNTEAFF. The CDR3 bases are TGTGCCAGCAGCCCCCCCTCTGGCACGCTAGGGGAATTGAACACTGAAGCTTTCTTT.

V is TRBV9 and J is TRBJ2-1; D is unclear. This CDR3 spans 14 amino acids. V was pared by 0 bases and J by 5 bases, with 9 bases between. CDR1 SGDLS and CDR2 YYNGEE come from the germline V gene. CDR3 sequence reads: CASSVGSRNNEQFF. The CDR3 DNA sequence: TGTGCCAGCAGCGTAGGGTCCAGGAACAATGAGCAGTTCTTC.

This clonotype was observed a single time. A much larger clone sits a single nucleotide away, making a read error possible. The rearrangement links TRBV12-3 or TRBV12-4 to TRBJ2-7, with 9 bases identical to TRBD2. The V segment lost 6 bases and the J segment 5 bases; nucleotides outside the gene matches: 5. CDR3 length equals 13 residues. The CDR3 is CASRAGGVDEQYF. The CDR3 DNA follows: TGTGCCAGCAGAGCGGGGGGAGTGGACGAGCAGTACTTC.

J is TRBJ2-1 and V is TRBV2, with D maybe TRBD2 (7 bases). Germline-derived CDR1 and CDR2 are SNHLY and FYNNEI. V was clipped by 6 bases and J by 8 bases, with 20 bases between them. The CDR3 spans 15 residues. The CDR3: CASSPGAGAFDEQFF. In nucleotides, the CDR3 is TGTGCCAGCAGCCCGGGGGCGGGGGCCTTCGATGAGCAGTTCTTC.

This clonotype was seen more than once but under ten times. The chain joins TRBV6-2 or TRBV6-3 to TRBJ2-5, with 8 bases that match TRBD1. The CDR3 consists of 14 residues. CDR1 MNHEY and CDR2 SVGEGT come from the germline V gene. V trimming: 5 bases; J trimming: 9 bases; junction bases outside the gene matches: 11. DNA for the CDR3: TGTGCCAGCAGTCCCGCAATGGGACAGGCTTCCCAGTACTTC. Encoded protein: CASSPAMGQASQYF.

Remarks on this clonotype: This sequence is one base from a far larger clone and is likely a read error. CDR3 amino acids: CASSLVGEQVF. CDR3 coding DNA: TGCGCCAGCAGCTTGGTGGGTGAGCAGGTCTTC. The rearrangement links TRBV5-1 to TRBJ2-1, with D unclear. This CDR3 is 11 amino acids long. Germline loops: CDR1 SGHRS, CDR2 YFSETQ.

A word on this clonotype: Mismatch with germline at one junction end may stem from a read error. The CDR3 DNA follows: TGTGCCAGCAGCCAAGATGGGGATTCCTCCCACGAGCAGTACTTC. Translating gives CASSQDGDSSHEQYF. J is TRBJ2-7 and V is TRBV3-1; no clear D gene. Germline values: CDR1 LGHDT, CDR2 YNNKEL (reference sequence). This CDR3 region has 15 residues.

The V and J genes are TRBV29-1 and TRBJ1-1; 8 bases line up with TRBD1. The length of the CDR3 is 13 residues. The junction had 9 bases not matched to a gene; V was cut back by 8 bases and J by 4 bases. CDR1 SQVTM and CDR2 ANQGSEA come from the germline V gene. Here the CDR3 reads CSTQGGMSTEAFF. The DNA of the CDR3 is TGCAGCACACAGGGGGGGATGAGCACTGAAGCTTTCTTT.

This clonotype was observed a handful of times. The chain recombines TRBV25-1 with TRBJ2-1; D gene ambiguous. Trimming shortened V by 6 bases and J by 9 bases, and 12 bases separated the two germline ends. The CDR3 contains 12 residues. Germline lookup yields CDR1 MGHDK and CDR2 SYGVNS. The CDR3 DNA is TGTGCCAGCAGAACCCCCCCGGGTGAGCAGTTCTTC. Protein product: CASRTPPGEQFF.

The chain links TRBV12-3 or TRBV12-4 to TRBJ1-4; TRBD1 is a possible D gene (6 bases). CDR3 length equals 16 residues. V dropped 3 bases and J dropped 1 base, with 12 bases sitting between them. CDR3: CASSLGGLGTNEKLFF. DNA of the CDR3: TGTGCCAGCAGTTTGGGGGGCCTCGGAACTAATGAAAAACTGTTTTTT.

The J gene is TRBJ2-4, the V gene TRBV5-6; tentatively, D is TRBD2 (5 bases). Germline CDR1 and CDR2: SGHDT and YYEEEE. CDR3 size: 12 residues. V was trimmed by 2 bases and J by 15 bases, leaving 15 bases between them. CDR3 region: CASSFRENDPYF. In DNA, the CDR3 is TGTGCCAGCAGCTTTAGGGAGAACGATCCGTACTTC.

The chain recombines TRBV4-2 with TRBJ1-2, with 7 bases lining up with TRBD1. The germline gives CDR1 LGHNA, CDR2 YNFKEQ. The CDR3 has 17 residues. The trim removed 4 bases at V and 5 bases at J, leaving 16 bases unmatched. The CDR3 DNA reads TGTGCCAGCAGCCTAGCGGGGACAGTTTCCATGCGTTATGGCTACACCTTC. The encoded protein is CASSLAGTVSMRYGYTF.

This clonotype was detected only a few times. The rearrangement links TRBV27 to TRBJ2-7; no clear D gene. Germline V gene sequence: CDR1 MNHEY, CDR2 SMNVEV (reference sequence). This CDR3 is 14 amino acids long. V was shortened by 2 bases and J by 2 bases, with 10 bases between the two germline ends. The CDR3 DNA sequence: TGTGCCAGCAGTTTAGATCCAAGGACCTACGAGCAGTACTTC. Residues: CASSLDPRTYEQYF.

In its sample, this clonotype was seen a few times. The J gene is TRBJ2-1, the V gene TRBV7-6; the match to TRBD2 covers 15 bases. The ends lost 2 bases at V and 0 bases at J; junction bases unmatched: 5. This CDR3 has 19 residues. Germline V gene sequence: CDR1 SGHVS, CDR2 FNYEAQ. For the CDR3, the DNA is TGTGCCAGCAGCTTATTTGGACTAGCGGGGGGGTACTCCTACAATGAGCAGTTCTTC. It specifies CASSLFGLAGGYSYNEQFF.

This chain links TRBV3-1 with TRBJ2-1, with D possibly being TRBD1 (6 bases). This CDR3 region has 14 residues. V lost 1 base and J lost 8, with 12 bases in between. Germline CDR1 and CDR2: LGHDT and YNNKEL (reference sequence). Here the CDR3 reads CASSQVARQDEQFF. The CDR3 DNA reads TGTGCCAGCAGCCAAGTGGCCAGACAGGATGAGCAGTTCTTC.

On this clonotype itself: This could be a read error, since a much larger clone is one nucleotide away. This chain joins TRBV29-1 and TRBJ2-5, with D hard to call. The last part of the DNA fits TRBJ2-1 better; the J call may be wrong. This CDR3 is 12 amino acids long. The germline gives CDR1 SQVTM, CDR2 ANQGSEA. CDR3 sequence: CSVDKDQETQFF. The CDR3 region has the DNA TGCAGCGTTGATAAAGATCAAGAGACCCAGTTCTTC.

To note about this clonotype: A much more abundant neighbour one base away suggests this may be a read error. The chain has TRBV12-3 or TRBV12-4 and TRBJ1-2, with TRBD1 matching over 8 bases. The CDR3 loop spans 15 amino acids. The CDR3 sequence is CASSRQGSTNYGCTF. CDR3 sequence (DNA): TGTGCCAGCAGCAGACAGGGGTCTACTAACTATGGCTGCACCTTC.

The genes are TRBV7-3 and TRBJ2-1; 9 bases line up with TRBD2. CDR1 is SGHTA, CDR2 FQGTGA, per germline. CDR3 length: 15 amino acids. V trimming: 5 bases; J trimming: 7 bases; junction bases outside the gene matches: 9. The CDR3 nucleotides read TGTGCCAGCAGCCCGCAGGCGGGGGGGAGGAATGAGCAGTTCTTC. Translation: CASSPQAGGRNEQFF.

This clonotype was found a few times. V gene TRBV12-3 or TRBV12-4 combines with J gene TRBJ2-7; 7 nucleotides line up with TRBD1. The J segment lost 4 bases and the V segment lost 5 bases, leaving 8 bases of the junction unmatched. The CDR3 loop spans 14 amino acids. The CDR3: CASSPGTVEYEQYF. CDR3 bases: TGTGCCAGCAGTCCCGGGACAGTAGAATACGAGCAGTACTTC.

This clonotype was detected a few times. In nucleotides, the CDR3 is TGTGCCAGCAGCAACCTCGGCCGCCTGGCCATGAAAAAACTGTTTTTT. It codes for CASSNLGRLAMKKLFF. The gene calls are TRBV21-1 and TRBJ1-4; the table's D call TRBD1 went unverified against the DNA. TRBV21-1 is given as a pseudogene. The CDR3 consists of 16 residues.

This clonotype was recorded a few times. The V call is TRBV18, the J call TRBJ2-7, with a weak D call TRBD2 (5 bases). The germline V gene encodes CDR1 KGHSH and CDR2 LQKENI. The V gene lost 0 bases and the J gene lost 1 base, with 10 bases spanning the gap. The CDR3 is made up of 15 amino acids. The CDR3 sequence is CASSPPNEGSYEQYF. Written as DNA, the CDR3 is TGTGCCAGCTCACCACCTAACGAGGGTTCCTACGAGCAGTACTTC.

The sample holds many counts of this clonotype. The chain links TRBV29-1 to TRBJ2-5; 7 bases align to TRBD2. With V trimmed by 6 bases and J by 11 bases, 12 bases remained unmatched. This CDR3 has 12 amino acids. Per the germline V gene, CDR1 is SQVTM and CDR2 is ANQGSEA. In DNA form, the CDR3 reads TGCAGCGTCGCAACCATACGGGGGGAGCAGTACTTC. Protein sequence: CSVATIRGEQYF.

This clonotype was observed a few times. J is TRBJ2-5 and V is TRBV3-1, with 8 bases aligning to TRBD2. Looked up from germline, CDR1 is LGHDT and CDR2 is YNNKEL (reference sequence). The CDR3 extends over 13 amino acids. Germline trimming cut 1 base from V and 7 bases from J; bases unmatched to any gene: 2. CDR3 in amino acids: CASSQVAGGTQYF. The CDR3 DNA reads as TGTGCCAGCAGCCAAGTCGCGGGAGGGACCCAGTACTTC.

The V call is TRBV5-4, the J call TRBJ2-3, with 12 bases that match TRBD2. Germline V gives CDR1 SGHNT, CDR2 YYREEE (reference sequence). The ends lost 1 base at V and 4 bases at J; junction bases unmatched: 4. The CDR3 runs to 16 residues. CDR3 loop: CASSLRLAGVPDTQYF. DNA for the CDR3: TGTGCCAGCAGCTTGAGACTAGCGGGAGTCCCAGATACGCAGTATTTT. The whole variable domain, remainder taken from reference TRBV5-4 and TRBJ2-3, is ETGVTQSPTHLIKTRGQQVTLRCSSQSGHNTVSWYQQALGQGPQFIFQYYREEENGRGNFPPRFSGLQFPNYSSELNVNALELDDSALYLCASSLRLAGVPDTQYFGPGTRLTVL.

This clonotype was picked up many times. V usage is TRBV7-2 and J usage is TRBJ2-3, with D unclear. Trimming took off 7 bases at V and 0 bases at J, with 17 bases between the two ends. This CDR3 region has 16 residues. Germline V CDR1 and CDR2: SGHTA, FQGNSA. The CDR3, as DNA: TGTGCCAGCACTTCGGTGGGCGGAATAAGCACAGATACGCAGTATTTT. It is translated as CASTSVGGISTDTQYF.

The chain combines TRBV7-8 with TRBJ1-2, with TRBD1 identical over 9 bases. Germline loops: CDR1 SGHVS, CDR2 FQNEAQ. The J segment lost 7 bases and the V segment lost 5 bases, leaving 8 bases of the junction unmatched. CDR3 length: 14 residues. The CDR3 DNA reads TGTGCCAGCAGCCCGTCACAGGGGGCGATTGGCTACACCTTC. It specifies CASSPSQGAIGYTF.

V usage is TRBV6-5 and J usage is TRBJ2-3; 7 bases align to TRBD1. The CDR3 is made up of 13 amino acids. The V segment lost 6 bases and the J segment 8 bases; nucleotides outside the gene matches: 8. Germline V gene sequence: CDR1 MNHEY, CDR2 SVGAGI. CDR3 in amino acids: CASSPRQGSTQYF. The CDR3 region has the DNA TGTGCCAGCAGCCCGAGACAGGGAAGTACGCAGTATTTT.

The V call is TRBV18, the J call TRBJ1-1; 7 bases align to TRBD1. V gave up 4 bases and J gave up 6 bases; unmatched junction bases: 8. Germline V CDR1 and CDR2: KGHSH, LQKENI. The CDR3 extends over 14 amino acids. The CDR3 DNA sequence: TGTGCCAGCTCACGGGATCCAGGACAGGCTGAAGCTTTCTTT. Protein sequence: CASSRDPGQAEAFF.

This chain uses TRBV6-5 with TRBJ2-1, with a weak D call TRBD1 (5 bases). Germline lookup yields CDR1 MNHEY and CDR2 SVGAGI. This CDR3 has 17 residues. The V end lost 2 bases, the J end lost 8 bases, and 22 bases lay between the germline ends. The CDR3 is CASSYPKGRKGIDEQFF. The CDR3 bases are TGTGCCAGCAGTTACCCCAAAGGTCGCAAGGGGATCGATGAGCAGTTCTTC.

This clonotype showed up just a few times. The chain joins TRBV5-6 to TRBJ2-7; 7 bases agree with TRBD1. Germline trimming cut 4 bases from V and 3 bases from J; bases unmatched to any gene: 19. Germline CDR1 and CDR2: SGHDT and YYEEEE. This CDR3 is built from 18 residues. CDR3 in DNA: TGTGCCAGCAGCACCCCACGGGACAGTCCCCAAGGCGGCTACGAGCAGTACTTC. It yields the protein CASSTPRDSPQGGYEQYF. The full variable domain, in which reference TRBV5-6 and TRBJ2-7 provide the parts outside the CDR3, is DAGVTQSPTHLIKTRGQQVTLRCSPKSGHDTVSWYQQALGQGPQFIFQYYEEEERQRGNFPDRFSGHQFPNYSSELNVNALLLGDSALYLCASSTPRDSPQGGYEQYFGPGTRLTVT.